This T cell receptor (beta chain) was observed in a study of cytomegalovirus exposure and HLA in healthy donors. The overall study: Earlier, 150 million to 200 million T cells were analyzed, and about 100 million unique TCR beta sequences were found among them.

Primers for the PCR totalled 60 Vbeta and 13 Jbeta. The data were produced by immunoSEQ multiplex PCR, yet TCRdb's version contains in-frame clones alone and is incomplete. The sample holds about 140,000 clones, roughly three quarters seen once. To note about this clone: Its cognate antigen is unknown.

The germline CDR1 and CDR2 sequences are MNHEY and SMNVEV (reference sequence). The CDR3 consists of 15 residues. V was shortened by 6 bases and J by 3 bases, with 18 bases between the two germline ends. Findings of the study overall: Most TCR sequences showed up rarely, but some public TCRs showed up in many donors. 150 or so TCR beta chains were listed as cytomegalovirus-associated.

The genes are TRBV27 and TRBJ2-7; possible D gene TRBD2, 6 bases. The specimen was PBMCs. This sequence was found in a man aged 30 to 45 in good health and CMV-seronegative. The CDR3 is CASSRTGEPYYEQYF. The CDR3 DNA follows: TGTGCCAGCAGCCGAACGGGAGAGCCTTACTACGAGCAGTACTTC.